This note documents a single T cell receptor (beta chain) sequence. No antigen is known for it. No much larger clonotype is one base removed from it; base qualities were not supplied. This specimen comes from a study of T cells in Graves' hyperthyroidism and ophthalmopathy (dated by TCRdb to the late 2010s). For the study in its entirety: Peripheral blood samples were taken at the time of initial diagnosis, prior to any treatment. Thyroid tissue and blood T-cell repertoires from six Graves' hyperthyroidism patients were also compared in the study. Following sampling, methimazole starting at 30 mg daily was given to hyperthyroidism patients, and high-dose intravenous methylprednisolone was given to ophthalmopathy patients. To identify TCR V-J signatures that set the groups apart, the researchers used a discovery cohort of more than 95 patients, made up of 43 with Graves' ophthalmopathy and approximately 57 with stable Graves' hyperthyroidism. The 100 or so discovery patients were divided at random into training and test sets in a 7:3 ratio. The paper reports TCR Vbeta CDR3 sequencing of approximately 140 peripheral blood samples: approximately 41 ophthalmopathy, over 70 hyperthyroidism and around 17 progressor patients. Prospective prediction of ophthalmopathy was tested in an independent validation cohort of under 20 hyperthyroidism patients and around 16 patients who later progressed to ophthalmopathy. Results and caveats for the whole study, not just this receptor: Most expanded thyroid clonotypes (frequency above 0.001) were also detected in blood, suggesting blood repertoires may reflect thyroid immune responses. No statistical method was used to fix the sample size in advance, and group allocation was not hidden from the investigators. During validation, the model predicted progression to ophthalmopathy a median of about 6.5 months ahead of onset, with just under 71% sensitivity and 72% to 80% specificity. A 13 V-J signature model separated ophthalmopathy from stable hyperthyroidism, with just over 85% sensitivity and about 81% specificity in cross-validation and 80%/75% in testing.

Amplification of TCR beta CDR3 regions was carried out from RNA transcripts. For the first round of RT-PCR on the TCR CDR3, the HTBI primer set was used together with the Qiagen OneStep RT-PCR kit. Libraries were constructed in a second round of multiplex PCR, after which size selection and purification were performed. Sequencing of the libraries was done on an Illumina HiSeq2000 using paired-end 100 bp reads. On the authors' methods: SOAPnuke was used to process the raw data, throwing out any read that contained adapters or uncalled bases, had a mean Phred below 15, or lacked an exact constant-primer or identifier match. COPE v1.2.5 was used to merge high-quality paired reads, and clonotypes were defined as unique nucleotide sequences. MiTCR v1.1 was used to align clonotypes to the IMGT TRBV, TRBD and TRBJ reference segments. Only V-J combinations with frequency above 0.0001, covering about 99% of repertoires, were analysed. A TCS score was defined as the ratio of F50 (clonal expansion) to E x V (chaos), with BLOSUM62-based TCRdist applied between CDR3 peptides within each V-J. Welch's t-statistics and random forest reduced approximately 520 V-J features to some 14, which were used in a naive Bayes classifier (R e1071). The Morisita-Horn index was used to measure how similar the thyroid and blood repertoires were. The public reads were reprocessed in TCRdb via fastp at Q25 and MiXCR, keeping in-frame beta chains. Rows matching on CDR3 protein sequence are summarized as one entry with the most common DNA and genes. The V and J calls here are based on TCRdb, not the publication. This sample lists hundreds of thousands of distinct CDR3 sequences; 38% were detected once. Approximately 8.7% of the sample belongs to the ten largest clones.

Graves' hyperthyroidism was defined as stable when no progression to ophthalmopathy occurred over 18 months of follow-up. The hyperthyroidism patients were between 18 and 65 years old and newly diagnosed, with a disease duration of less than 2 months. Patients with uncontrolled infections, other autoimmune diseases, pregnancy or lactation were excluded. Diagnoses were established on the basis of clinical symptoms, serum thyroxine and TRAb, thyroid ultrasound, and orbital computed tomography. PBMCs were isolated from about 9 ml of fresh peripheral blood by Ficoll-Paque density gradient centrifugation. Trizol reagent was used to extract total RNA, and RNA quality was then checked on an Agilent 2100 Bioanalyzer. CDR1 and CDR2 were assigned from the germline V gene as ENHRY and SYGVKD. The CDR3 starts with the cysteine, ends with the phenylalanine, and has 18 residues. Here the CDR3 DNA is all that survives: 54 bases in frame from base 1. Germline trimming: 4 bases from V, 0 bases from J; junction bases outside gene matches: 14.

The sequenced material came from blood. This clonotype was sampled from a man between 18 and 29 years old with Graves' hyperthyroidism. The chain was built from TRBV10-3 and TRBJ1-1; 7 middle bases align to TRBD1. The DNA sequence is given as TGTGCCATCAGTGTAATCGGCTGGGACAGCCCAATGAACACTGAAGCTTTCTTT. This encodes CAISVIGWDSPMNTEAFF.